This TCR beta chain is drawn from a study of T cell repertoires and Cas9 in healthy adults. Looked up from germline, CDR1 is SNHLY and CDR2 is FYNNEI. This CDR3 has 15 residues. Trimming left V 6 bases short and J 0 bases short, with 12 bases between. Assay used: immunoSEQ multiplex PCR; TCRdb lists only in-frame clones, some missing. The table records over 20,000 clones, roughly nine tenths of them present only once. What was sequenced was CD4+ effector T cells (CD127+, CD25-, CD137-, CD154-) from PBMCs; culture status not recorded. The rearrangement uses TRBV2 and TRBJ1-5; D is uncertain. The sequence came from a human donor in good health. CDR3 region: CASRMELISNQPQHF. In DNA, the CDR3 is TGTGCCAGCAGGATGGAGCTCATTAGCAATCAGCCCCAGCATTTT.